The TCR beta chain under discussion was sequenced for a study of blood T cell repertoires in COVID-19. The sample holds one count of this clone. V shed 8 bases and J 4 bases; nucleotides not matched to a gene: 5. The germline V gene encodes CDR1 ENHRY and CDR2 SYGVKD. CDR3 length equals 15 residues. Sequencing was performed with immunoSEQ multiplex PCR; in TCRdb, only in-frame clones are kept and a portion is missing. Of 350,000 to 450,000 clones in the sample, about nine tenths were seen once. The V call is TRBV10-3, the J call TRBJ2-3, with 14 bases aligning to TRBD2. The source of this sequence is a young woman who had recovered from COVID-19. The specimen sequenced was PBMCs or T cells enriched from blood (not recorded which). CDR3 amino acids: CAIGTSGGQSDTQYF. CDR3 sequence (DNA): TGTGCCATCGGGACTAGCGGGGGTCAATCAGATACGCAGTATTTT.